The 25 T cell receptor beta chains below come from one sample, sequenced in a study of cytomegalovirus exposure and HLA in healthy donors. Primers: 60 Vbeta forward and 13 Jbeta reverse. Clones were sequenced by immunoSEQ multiplex PCR, and TCRdb holds only the in-frame ones, with some missing. The table has around 150,000 clones, roughly three quarters seen once. Sequenced sample: PBMCs. The receptors shown here come from a male donor in good health and CMV-seronegative.

This chain links TRBV28 with TRBJ2-3; perhaps TRBD2 as D (6 bases). Between the trimmed V and J ends, which lost 5 bases and 1 base, there was a span of 16 bases. This CDR3 is 16 amino acids long. CDR1 and CDR2 from the germline V gene are MDHEN and SYDVKM. The CDR3, as DNA: TGTGCCAGCAGTCCACTACTGGCTAGCGGCACAGATACGCAGTATTTT. Translated, it gives CASSPLLASGTDTQYF.

The chain joins TRBV7-3 to TRBJ1-1; D is perhaps TRBD1 (6 bases). V lost 3 bases and J lost 4, with 18 bases in between. The CDR3 has 16 residues. The V gene's germline CDR1 is SGHTA and CDR2 FQGTGA. CDR3 loop: CASSLGAIGEGTEAFF. For the CDR3, the DNA is TGTGCCAGCAGCTTGGGGGCTATAGGGGAAGGCACTGAAGCTTTCTTT.

The rearrangement links TRBV7-2 to TRBJ1-5; 8 bases fit TRBD1. V trimming: 3 bases; J trimming: 1 base; junction bases outside the gene matches: 2. This CDR3 is built from 15 residues. Germline CDR1 reads SGHTA; CDR2 reads FQGNSA. CDR3 in DNA: TGTGCCAGCAGCTTCGGACAGGGAAGCAATCAGCCCCAGCATTTT. Protein: CASSFGQGSNQPQHF.

This chain uses TRBV18 with TRBJ2-5, with D tentatively TRBD1 (6 bases). The CDR3 is 15 amino acids. Deletions cut 3 bases from V and 1 base from J, with 12 bases between. Germline V gene data show CDR1 as KGHSH and CDR2 as LQKENI. The CDR3 reads CASSPTIGGQETQYF. CDR3 DNA: TGTGCCAGCTCACCCACTATAGGGGGCCAAGAGACCCAGTACTTC.

The rearrangement uses TRBV7-3 and TRBJ2-1, with TRBD1 matching 11 bases. With V trimmed by 5 bases and J by 6 bases, 6 bases remained unmatched. Germline V CDR1 and CDR2: SGHTA, FQGTGA. The CDR3 is made up of 15 amino acids. CDR3 sequence reads: CASSTGTGGPNEQFF. As DNA, the CDR3 is TGTGCCAGCAGCACCGGGACAGGGGGGCCCAATGAGCAGTTCTTC.

The rearrangement links TRBV19 to TRBJ2-4; 7 bases are a match to TRBD2. V dropped 4 bases and J dropped 1; count of bases not matched to a gene: 7. The CDR3 has 16 residues. Germline V lookup: CDR1 LNHDA, CDR2 SQIVND (reference sequence). CDR3 residues: CASSTAEGGAKNIQYF. The CDR3 DNA reads as TGTGCCAGTAGTACCGCTGAGGGAGGGGCCAAAAACATTCAGTACTTC.

The V and J genes are TRBV4-3 and TRBJ2-7; 7 positions agree with TRBD1. The CDR3 loop spans 16 amino acids. J gave up 3 bases and V 1 base, and 9 bases lay outside the gene matches. Germline CDR1 reads LGHNA; CDR2 reads YSLEER. CDR3 sequence (DNA): TGCGCCAGCAGCCAAGGACAGGGACGAAGGGTCTACGAGCAGTACTTC. This sequence encodes CASSQGQGRRVYEQYF.

This clone was detected only a few times. The chain employs TRBV7-3 and TRBJ2-3, with unresolved D. V was trimmed by 3 bases and J by 8 bases, leaving 12 bases between them. Per the germline V gene, CDR1 is SGHTA and CDR2 is FQGTGA. The CDR3 runs 13 residues. The CDR3 DNA reads TGTGCCAGCAGCTTCTCTGGGTCAGGTACGCAGTATTTT. Its protein is CASSFSGSGTQYF.

V and J are TRBV27 and TRBJ2-7; D is possibly TRBD1 (6 bases). Germline V gene sequence: CDR1 MNHEY, CDR2 SMNVEV (reference sequence). The CDR3 runs 13 residues. The V gene lost 4 bases and the J gene lost 7 bases, with 14 bases spanning the gap. The CDR3 sequence: CASSSQGSREQYF. CDR3 DNA sequence: TGTGCCAGCAGTTCCCAGGGGTCCAGGGAGCAGTACTTC.

The J gene is TRBJ2-1, the V gene TRBV6-1; 9 positions agree with TRBD1. The CDR3 loop spans 16 amino acids. Trimming at V came to 3 bases and at J to 8 bases, leaving 11 bases not matched to a gene. Per the germline V gene, CDR1 is MNHNS and CDR2 is SASEGT. The CDR3 spells CASSDIGTGRHDEQFF. The CDR3 nucleotides read TGTGCCAGCAGTGATATTGGGACAGGGCGTCATGATGAGCAGTTCTTC.

This sequence joins TRBV11-2 and TRBJ2-1; possibly TRBD2 for D (6 bases). V dropped 3 bases and J dropped 15 bases, with 21 bases sitting between them. Germline V gene sequence: CDR1 SGHAT, CDR2 FQNNGV. The CDR3 covers 14 residues. The CDR3 is CASSLGLSTVGTFF. The CDR3 DNA is TGTGCCAGCAGCTTGGGACTTAGCACGGTGGGGACGTTCTTC.

The chain combines TRBV11-3 with TRBJ2-7; 10 positions match TRBD2. Germline CDR1 is SGHNT and CDR2 is YENEEA. The CDR3 has 20 amino acids. Trimming at V came to 1 base and at J to 4 bases, leaving 19 bases not matched to a gene. The CDR3 is CASSLAPGGASGRCVYEQYF. As DNA, the CDR3 is TGTGCCAGCAGCTTAGCGCCCGGAGGGGCTAGCGGGAGATGTGTATACGAGCAGTACTTC.

The chain uses TRBV27 and TRBJ1-5; 10 nucleotides line up with TRBD1. CDR1 and CDR2 (germline): MNHEY, SMNVEV (reference sequence). The CDR3 covers 17 residues. The J segment lost 3 bases and the V segment lost 8 bases, leaving 13 bases of the junction unmatched. In nucleotides, the CDR3 is TGTGCCAGCCGCAGGGGAACGACAGGGGGCGACAATCAGCCCCAGCATTTT. This codes for CASRRGTTGGDNQPQHF.

V gene TRBV2 combines with J gene TRBJ2-5, with 7 bases matching TRBD2. After removal of 2 bases from V and 6 bases from J, the junction contained 12 bases not matched to a gene. Germline values: CDR1 SNHLY, CDR2 FYNNEI. This CDR3 spans 16 amino acids. The DNA for the CDR3 is TGTGCCAGCAGTGAACTCCAGCGGGGAGGAGGGAAGACCCAGTACTTC. It encodes CASSELQRGGGKTQYF.

The chain is built from TRBV27 and TRBJ1-2; TRBD1 aligns across 9 bases. V was clipped by 5 bases and J by 8 bases; unmatched bases: 6. The V gene's germline CDR1 is MNHEY and CDR2 SMNVEV (reference sequence). CDR3 length: 13 amino acids. CDR3 bases: TGTGCCAGCAGTAACAACAGGGGGCAGGGCTACACCTTC. It encodes CASSNNRGQGYTF.

The chain joins TRBV19 to TRBJ1-2; weak D call: TRBD1 (5 bases). The CDR3 runs to 13 residues. Trimming removed 4 bases from V and 4 bases from J, with 10 bases in between. The germline CDR1 and CDR2 sequences are LNHDA and SQIVND (reference sequence). The CDR3 is CASSSAGLYGYTF. In nucleotides, the CDR3 is TGTGCCAGTAGTAGCGCGGGGCTCTATGGCTACACCTTC.

The chain employs TRBV5-1 and TRBJ2-3, with 10 nucleotides matching TRBD2. V lost 1 base, J lost 2 bases, and 4 bases stayed unmatched. The CDR3 covers 16 residues. Germline-derived CDR1 and CDR2 are SGHRS and YFSETQ. Written as DNA, the CDR3 is TGCGCCAGCAGCTTGAGCCTAGCGGGGGTCACAGATACGCAGTATTTT. Its protein product is CASSLSLAGVTDTQYF. The variable domain in full, with the rest retrieved from reference TRBV5-1 and TRBJ2-3, is KAGVTQTPRYLIKTRGQQVTLSCSPISGHRSVSWYQQTPGQGLQFLFEYFSETQRNKGNFPGRFSGRQFSNSRSEMNVSTLELGDSALYLCASSLSLAGVTDTQYFGPGTRLTVL.

This clone has a single count. The CDR3 DNA sequence: TGTGCCAGTAGTCCACCACTAGCTGCTGGGGCCAACGTCCTGACTTTC. It is translated as CASSPPLAAGANVLTF. The chain joins TRBV19 to TRBJ2-6; D may be TRBD2 (6 bases). Germline CDR1 and CDR2: LNHDA and SQIVND (reference sequence). The CDR3 loop spans 16 amino acids. V was clipped by 5 bases and J by 2 bases, with 13 bases between them. Complete variable domain (other parts from reference TRBV19 and TRBJ2-6): DGGITQSPKYLFRKEGQNVTLSCEQNLNHDAMYWYRQDPGQGLRLIYYSQIVNDFQKGDIAEGYSVSREKKESFPLTVTSAQKNPTAFYLCASSPPLAAGANVLTFGAGSRLTVL.

Only a few counts were recorded for this clone. The chain couples TRBV9 to TRBJ2-7; TRBD2 matches 8 bases. V lost 3 bases, J lost 5 bases, and 7 bases stayed unmatched. Germline values: CDR1 SGDLS, CDR2 YYNGEE. The CDR3 has 14 residues. The CDR3 loop reads CASSAHGGAHEQYF. For the CDR3, the DNA is TGTGCCAGCAGCGCTCACGGGGGGGCCCACGAGCAGTACTTC.

J is TRBJ2-3 and V is TRBV7-9, with a tentative D call TRBD2 (7 bases). This CDR3 comprises 17 residues. Trimming pared 0 bases from V and 1 base from J, leaving 14 bases between. Germline loops: CDR1 SEHNR, CDR2 FQNEAQ (reference sequence). CDR3 region: CASSLALPGGRTDTQYF. CDR3 in DNA: TGTGCCAGCAGCTTAGCGCTACCGGGGGGCCGCACAGATACGCAGTATTTT.

This clone was picked up a small number of times. This sequence joins TRBV11-1 and TRBJ1-2; 8 bases align to TRBD1. CDR3 length: 15 residues. With V trimmed by 6 bases and J by 0 bases, 6 bases remained unmatched. Per the germline V gene, CDR1 is SGHAT and CDR2 is FQDESV (reference sequence). This CDR3 reads CASRPTGAPNYGYTF. DNA of the CDR3: TGTGCCAGCAGACCGACAGGGGCCCCTAACTATGGCTACACCTTC.

This chain joins TRBV7-6 and TRBJ2-5; TRBD1 is a possible D gene (6 bases). CDR1 and CDR2 from the germline V gene are SGHVS and FNYEAQ. The V gene lost 1 base and the J gene lost 4 bases, with 10 bases spanning the gap. There are 14 residues in the CDR3. As DNA, the CDR3 is TGTGCCAGCAGCTTAGACACCAGGGGAGAGACCCAGTACTTC. Residues: CASSLDTRGETQYF.

This clone is a singleton in its sample. V and J are TRBV9 and TRBJ1-1; D remains ambiguous. This CDR3 is 13 amino acids long. V lost 3 bases and J 6 bases, leaving 12 bases between the germline ends. Germline V gives CDR1 SGDLS, CDR2 YYNGEE. The CDR3 spells CASSGYMGSEAFF. The DNA for the CDR3 is TGTGCCAGCAGCGGGTATATGGGCTCTGAAGCTTTCTTT.

This clone has just a few counts. The gene calls are TRBV15 and TRBJ2-2; maybe TRBD1 (6 bases). Looked up from germline, CDR1 is LNHNV and CDR2 is YYDKDF (reference sequence). V gave up 5 bases and J gave up 4 bases, with 14 bases separating them. This CDR3 has 15 residues. CDR3 amino acids: CATSDGDTSTGELFF. Written as DNA, the CDR3 is TGTGCCACCAGCGATGGGGACACTTCCACCGGGGAGCTGTTTTTT.

The chain carries TRBV5-1 and TRBJ2-5; D may be TRBD1 (7 bases). V shed 2 bases and J shed 5 bases, with 13 bases lying between them. Germline V gene lookup returns CDR1 SGHRS and CDR2 YFSETQ. This CDR3 contains 14 residues. The CDR3 spells CASSFQGGGETQYF. The DNA for the CDR3 is TGCGCCAGCAGCTTTCAGGGGGGCGGGGAGACCCAGTACTTC.